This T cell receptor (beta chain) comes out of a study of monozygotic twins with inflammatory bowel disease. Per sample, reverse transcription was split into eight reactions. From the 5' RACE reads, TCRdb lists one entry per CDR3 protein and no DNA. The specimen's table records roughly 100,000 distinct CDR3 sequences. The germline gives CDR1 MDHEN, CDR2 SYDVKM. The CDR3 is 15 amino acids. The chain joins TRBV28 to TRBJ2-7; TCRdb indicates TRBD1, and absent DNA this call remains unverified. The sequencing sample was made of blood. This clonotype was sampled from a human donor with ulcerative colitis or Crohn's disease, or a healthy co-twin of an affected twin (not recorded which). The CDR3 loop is CASSPALGQVGEQYF.